This T cell receptor beta chain is drawn from a study of vaccination and CD4 T cells after COVID-19. The wider study: Convalescent patients had positive nasal swab PCR results for SARS-CoV-2. Disease was mild in several and severe in one. Post-vaccine sampling followed dose two by a median 72 days (range 14 to 241). Either a CEFX pool, an HIV-1 Nef pool, or no peptide was added to control cultures.

Cultured CD4+ T cell DNA was sequenced using the Oncomine TCR Beta short-read assay. One entry per CDR3 protein results from TCRdb running MiXCR on the PCR reads. There are 9,500 to 12,000 distinct CDR3 sequences in the sample; less than 55% occur only once, and roughly a third lies in the top ten. Trimming took 6 bases from V and 3 from J, leaving 18 bases between them. This CDR3 contains 16 residues. The treatment: approximately 10-day PBMC culture with coronavirus spike peptide pools or control peptides (ViraFEST assay). This clonotype occurred a few times. Its antigen is not known. The TCR was taken from a human donor who had recovered from COVID-19. The sequenced material came from CD4+ T cells from blood, cultured in vitro. This sequence joins TRBV12-3 or TRBV12-4 and TRBJ2-1, with D perhaps matching TRBD1 (5 bases). CDR3: CASSFVDTIIYNEQFF. DNA for the CDR3: TGTGCCAGCAGCTTCGTGGACACTATAATCTACAATGAGCAGTTCTTC.